This TCR beta chain stems from a study of T cell repertoires in cytomegalovirus infection. Overall study context: The authors relied on CMV epitopes, both recently identified HLA-C-restricted and well-studied HLA-B-restricted. Public TCR beta signatures marked donors with CMV infection and the matching HLA. Study-wide findings and caveats: The ex vivo response was dominated by HLA-C-restricted CMV-specific TCR beta clonotypes.

TCRdb ran MiXCR on the reads and lists one entry per CDR3 protein. The sample holds some 940,000 distinct CDR3 sequences, approximately 31% seen once. Worth noting for this clonotype: Its cognate antigen is unknown.

The CDR3 spans 14 residues. Per the germline V gene, CDR1 is DFQATT and CDR2 is SNEGSKA (reference sequence). V was pared by 2 bases and J by 2 bases, with 13 bases between. The chain recombines TRBV20-1 with TRBJ2-7, with D maybe TRBD1 (5 bases). The material sequenced was cultured CD8+ T cells from PBMCs, taken from culture after CMV antigen stimulation. This clonotype was sampled from a human donor in good health (CMV status not recorded). Some clones in this sample may be carry-over from other donors' samples. CDR3 DNA: TGCAGTGCTAGATCATACAGGCCTACCTACGAGCAGTACTTC. Translating it yields CSARSYRPTYEQYF.